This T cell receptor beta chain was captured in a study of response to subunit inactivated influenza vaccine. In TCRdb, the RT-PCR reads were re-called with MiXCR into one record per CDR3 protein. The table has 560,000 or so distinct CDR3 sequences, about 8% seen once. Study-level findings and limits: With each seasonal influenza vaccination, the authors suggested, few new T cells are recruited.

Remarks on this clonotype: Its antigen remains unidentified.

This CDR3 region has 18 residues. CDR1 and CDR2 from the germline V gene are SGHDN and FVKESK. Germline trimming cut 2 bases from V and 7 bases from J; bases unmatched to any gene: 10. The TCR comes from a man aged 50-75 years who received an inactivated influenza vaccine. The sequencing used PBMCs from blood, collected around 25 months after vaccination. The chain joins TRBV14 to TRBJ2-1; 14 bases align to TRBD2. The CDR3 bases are TGTGCCAGCAGCCAACGACCTCGGACTAGCGGGAGGTTGAATGAGCAGTTCTTC. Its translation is CASSQRPRTSGRLNEQFF.